The 8 T cell receptor beta chains below all came from one sample that was sequenced in a study of TIL therapy for anti-PD-1-resistant metastatic lung cancer. Time point described: pre-treatment sample, taken before nivolumab and TIL therapy. The libraries were made with immunoSEQ v3. Using immunoSEQ multiplex PCR, the repertoire was profiled, and TCRdb retains in-frame clones only, with some absent. The sample lists about 36,000 clones; less than 85% were seen once. Sample: blood, taken at baseline. The source of these receptors is a person aged 25-79 years with non-small cell lung cancer.

The chain has TRBV28 and TRBJ1-1; D perhaps matches TRBD1 (5 bases). Trimming stripped 3 bases from V and 6 bases from J, with 11 bases between. The CDR3 is 13 residues long. Germline V CDR1 and CDR2: MDHEN, SYDVKM. CDR3 protein: CASSFLTDPEAFF. For the CDR3, the DNA is TGTGCCAGCAGTTTCTTGACAGACCCTGAAGCTTTCTTT.

The chain couples TRBV6-6 to TRBJ1-2, with 8 nucleotides matching TRBD1. Per germline, CDR1 MNHNY and CDR2 SVGAGI (reference sequence). The CDR3 consists of 12 residues. V was pared by 11 bases and J by 4 bases, with 6 bases of the junction left unmatched. CDR3 residues: CAGSGTGYGYTF. Here the CDR3 DNA reads TGTGCCGGTTCCGGGACAGGCTATGGCTACACCTTC.

This sequence joins TRBV11-2 and TRBJ2-3; D is unresolved. Trimming removed 5 bases at V and 5 bases at J, with 14 bases between. Germline V gene sequence: CDR1 SGHAT, CDR2 FQNNGV. The CDR3 has 14 amino acids. The CDR3 nucleotides read TGTGCCAGCAGCCGTAATTTGGGTTTAGATACGCAGTATTTT. Translating gives CASSRNLGLDTQYF.

The chain uses TRBV10-2 and TRBJ1-3; D is undetermined. The CDR3 is 14 amino acids. V was shortened by 0 bases and J by 9 bases, with 12 bases between the two germline ends. The V gene's germline CDR1 is WSHSY and CDR2 SAAADI. CDR3 nucleotides: TGCGCCAGCAGTGAGTCGGGCAGTGTAAGCACCATATATTTT. Amino acids: CASSESGSVSTIYF.

This clone turned up a few times. The CDR3 loop reads CASSLGEKLFF. Written as DNA, the CDR3 is TGTGCCAGCAGTTTAGGAGAAAAACTGTTTTTT. This chain links TRBV28 with TRBJ1-4; D is ambiguous. Germline assignment: CDR1 MDHEN and CDR2 SYDVKM. CDR3 length equals 11 residues. Trimming stripped 2 bases from V and 8 bases from J, with 3 bases between. Full variable domain (missing parts from reference TRBV28 and TRBJ1-4): DVKVTQSSRYLVKRTGEKVFLECVQDMDHENMFWYRQDPGLGLRLIYFSYDVKMKEKGDIPEGYSVSREKKERFSLILESASTNQTSMYLCASSLGEKLFFGSGTQLSVL.

J is TRBJ2-5 and V is TRBV5-4, with D tentatively TRBD2 (6 bases). CDR3 length equals 14 residues. Per the germline V gene, CDR1 is SGHNT and CDR2 is YYREEE (reference sequence). V shed 2 bases and J shed 3 bases, with 11 bases lying between them. DNA of the CDR3: TGTGCCAGCAGCTTTCCGGGGGAGAAAGAGACCCAGTACTTC. This codes for CASSFPGEKETQYF.

The CDR3 spells CASMGNTEAFF. For the CDR3, the DNA is TGTGCCAGCATGGGGAACACTGAAGCTTTCTTT. The chain carries TRBV27 and TRBJ1-1; no clear D. This CDR3 has 11 amino acids. Trimming took 7 bases from V and 1 from J, leaving 4 bases between them. Germline V gene lookup returns CDR1 MNHEY and CDR2 SMNVEV (reference sequence).

This sequence joins TRBV19 and TRBJ2-7; TRBD1 or TRBD2 may be the D gene (6 bases each). The germline V gene encodes CDR1 LNHDA and CDR2 SQIVND (reference sequence). The CDR3 has 15 amino acids. V lost 5 bases and J lost 0, with 14 bases in between. CDR3 region: CASSVEGGLSYEQYF. The DNA for the CDR3 is TGTGCCAGTAGTGTGGAGGGGGGACTCTCCTACGAGCAGTACTTC.